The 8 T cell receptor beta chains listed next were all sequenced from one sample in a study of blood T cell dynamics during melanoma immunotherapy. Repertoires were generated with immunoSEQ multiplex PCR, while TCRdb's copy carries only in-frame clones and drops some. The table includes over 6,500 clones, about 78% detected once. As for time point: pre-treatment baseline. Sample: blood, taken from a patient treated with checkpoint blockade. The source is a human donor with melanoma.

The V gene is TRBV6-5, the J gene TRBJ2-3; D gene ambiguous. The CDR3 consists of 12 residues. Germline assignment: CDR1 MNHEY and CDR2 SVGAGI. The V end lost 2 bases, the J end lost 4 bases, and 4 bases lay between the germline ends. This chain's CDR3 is CASSYGPDTQYF. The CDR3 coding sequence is TGTGCCAGCAGTTACGGTCCAGATACGCAGTATTTT.

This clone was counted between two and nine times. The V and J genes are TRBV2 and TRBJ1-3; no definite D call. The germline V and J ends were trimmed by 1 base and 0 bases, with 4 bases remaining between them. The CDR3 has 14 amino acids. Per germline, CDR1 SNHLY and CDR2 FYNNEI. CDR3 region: CASSEGFSGNTIYF. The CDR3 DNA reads TGTGCCAGCAGTGAAGGTTTCTCTGGAAACACCATATATTTT.

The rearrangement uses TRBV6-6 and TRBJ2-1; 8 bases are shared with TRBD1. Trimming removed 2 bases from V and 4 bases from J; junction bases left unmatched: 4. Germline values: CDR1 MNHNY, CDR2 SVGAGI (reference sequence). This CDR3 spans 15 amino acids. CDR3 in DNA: TGTGCCAGCAGTTACGGGCAGGGGGCGTACAATGAGCAGTTCTTC. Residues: CASSYGQGAYNEQFF.

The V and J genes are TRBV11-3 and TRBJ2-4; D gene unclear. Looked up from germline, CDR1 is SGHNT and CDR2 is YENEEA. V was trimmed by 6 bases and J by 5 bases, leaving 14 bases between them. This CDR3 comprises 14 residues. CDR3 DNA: TGTGCCAGCAGTCCCGGCCTTGTTGAAAACATTCAGTACTTC. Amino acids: CASSPGLVENIQYF.

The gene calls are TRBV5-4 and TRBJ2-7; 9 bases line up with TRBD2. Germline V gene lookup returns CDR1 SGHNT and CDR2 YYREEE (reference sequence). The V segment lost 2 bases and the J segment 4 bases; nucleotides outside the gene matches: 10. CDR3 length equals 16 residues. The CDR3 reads CASSFGAGGGVYEQYF. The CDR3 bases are TGTGCCAGCAGCTTCGGAGCGGGAGGAGGGGTATACGAGCAGTACTTC.

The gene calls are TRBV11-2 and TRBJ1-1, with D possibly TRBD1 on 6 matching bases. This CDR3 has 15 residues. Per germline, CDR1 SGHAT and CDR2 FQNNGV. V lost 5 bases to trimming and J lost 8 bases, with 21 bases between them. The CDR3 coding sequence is TGTGCCAGCAGCCCCTACACTATCGACAGGAGAGAAGCTTTCTTT. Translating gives CASSPYTIDRREAFF.

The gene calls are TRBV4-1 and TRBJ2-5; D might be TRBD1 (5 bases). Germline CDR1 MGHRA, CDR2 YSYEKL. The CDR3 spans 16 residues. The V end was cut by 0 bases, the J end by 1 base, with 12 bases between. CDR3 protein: CASSQEVTGTQETQYF. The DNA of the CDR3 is TGCGCCAGCAGCCAAGAAGTCACAGGCACCCAAGAGACCCAGTACTTC.

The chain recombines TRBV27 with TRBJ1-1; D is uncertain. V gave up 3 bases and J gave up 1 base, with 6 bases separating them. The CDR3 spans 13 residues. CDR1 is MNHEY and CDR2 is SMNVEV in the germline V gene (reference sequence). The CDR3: CASSFSWNTEAFF. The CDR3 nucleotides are TGTGCCAGCAGTTTCAGCTGGAACACTGAAGCTTTCTTT.